The subject of this entry is one TCR beta chain. Its target is not known. The record originates from a study of Ad26.COV2.S vaccination and SARS-CoV-2 variants. Study-level findings and limits: Vaccine and placebo recipients had similar non-spike TCR breadth.

Germline V lookup: CDR1 LNHDA, CDR2 SQIVND (reference sequence). V gave up 9 bases and J gave up 5 bases; unmatched junction bases: 3. CDR3 length: 12 amino acids. The protocol was immunoSEQ multiplex PCR, while the TCRdb copy is restricted to in-frame clones and leaves out a portion. The top ten hold about 3.9% of the sample, which has just over 350,000 clones, about 90% seen once. The material sequenced was peripheral blood, taken after recovery from COVID-19. The sequence was collected from a human donor who had recovered from COVID-19. The genes are TRBV19 and TRBJ1-5, with 8 bases lining up with TRBD1. CDR3 residues: CASQGAHQPQHF. The CDR3 nucleotides are TGTGCCAGCCAGGGGGCCCATCAGCCCCAGCATTTT.